This T cell receptor beta chain was recovered during a study of response to subunit inactivated influenza vaccine. Findings and caveats of the study: Only a handful of new T cells, the authors suggested, are recruited with each seasonal influenza vaccination.

In its sample, this clonotype was seen a few times. No antigen is known for it. Via MiXCR, TCRdb re-called the RT-PCR reads, giving one row per CDR3 protein. The table has about 190,000 distinct CDR3 sequences, 13% to 15% seen once. This sequence was found in a man between 45 and 60 years old who received an inactivated influenza vaccine. The specimen comprised CD8+ T cells sorted from PBMCs, sampled 4 to 6 days after vaccination.

In DNA, the CDR3 is TGTGCCAGCAGCCCGAGGGAGGGAAACATGAACACTGAAGCTTTCTTT. It translates to CASSPREGNMNTEAFF. The J gene is TRBJ1-1, the V gene TRBV13; no firm D call. The length of the CDR3 is 16 residues. Germline V CDR1 and CDR2: PRHDT, FYEKMQ (reference sequence). Deletions cut 5 bases from V and 0 bases from J, with 16 bases between.